This TCR beta chain was identified in a study of T cells in Graves' hyperthyroidism and ophthalmopathy. Points on this clonotype: The antigen remains undetermined.

J lost 2 bases, V lost 7 bases, and 7 bases had no gene match. The CDR3 has 15 residues. Amplification targeted TCR beta CDR3 regions from RNA transcripts. When the TCR CDR3 underwent first-round RT-PCR, the HTBI primer set was used. TCRdb used MiXCR to reprocess the multiplex PCR reads, holding one entry per CDR3 protein. The profile shows hundreds of thousands of distinct CDR3 sequences, 38% of them singletons. Study-wide results and caveats: Most thyroid clonotypes expanded above 0.001 were also detected in blood. Through a model of 13 V-J features, ophthalmopathy was separated from stable hyperthyroidism.

Uncontrolled infection, other autoimmune disease, pregnancy or lactation excluded patients. Fresh peripheral blood, approximately 10 ml, was the source of the PBMCs. What was sequenced was blood. This receptor was identified in a man younger than 35 with Graves' hyperthyroidism. J is TRBJ1-1 and V is TRBV12-3 or TRBV12-4, with 10 bases fitting TRBD1. The DNA for the CDR3 is TGTGCCAGCACCGAAGGACAGGGGGGAAACACTGAAGCTTTCTTT. Encoded protein: CASTEGQGGNTEAFF.